The 32 T cell receptor beta chains below all came from one sample that was sequenced in a study of CD8+ T cells in alopecia areata (dated by TCRdb to the late 2010s). The intended sense of this specimen's time point label: less than five weeks on oral tofacitinib. Read against the paper, the sample's treatment or condition label means: oral pan-JAK inhibitor, 5-10 mg twice daily. Library preparation was by the immunoSEQ multiplex PCR assay. RNA was extracted from all samples and reverse transcribed into cDNA as template for TCR sequencing. TCRdb retrieved this table from immuneACCESS and kept in-frame rearrangements only. Not all clones are present; in checked studies, unresolved V genes account for under half, and no reason is known for the remainder. Recorded for this sample are more than 95,000 clones; 60% to 65% of them occurred a single time. Approximately 5.1% of the sample goes to the ten largest clones.

This material consisted of CD4+ T cells sorted from blood, taken at week 4, from a patient treated with tofacitinib. These TCRs come from a human donor with alopecia areata.

This chain connects TRBV5-4 to TRBJ2-3; 11 positions agree with TRBD2. The CDR3 is made up of 14 amino acids. V shed 5 bases and J 4 bases; nucleotides not matched to a gene: 3. From germline, CDR1 is SGHNT and CDR2 YYREEE (reference sequence). CDR3 coding DNA: TGTGCCAGCAGACAGACTAGCGGGGCAGATACGCAGTATTTT. Its protein product is CASRQTSGADTQYF.

The chain links TRBV6-4 to TRBJ2-3; D may match TRBD1 or TRBD2 (5 bases each). The CDR3 has 14 amino acids. Germline V gives CDR1 MRHNA, CDR2 SNTAGT. V was clipped by 6 bases and J by 5 bases, with 15 bases between them. The CDR3 loop reads CASSRDPSIDTQYF. Written as DNA, the CDR3 is TGTGCCAGCAGCCGGGACCCGTCGATAGATACGCAGTATTTT.

This chain uses TRBV5-1 with TRBJ2-5; D is undetermined. This CDR3 is 16 amino acids long. The germline V and J ends were trimmed by 0 bases and 0 bases, with 12 bases remaining between them. Germline lookup yields CDR1 SGHRS and CDR2 YFSETQ. CDR3 sequence: CASSLGLVQDQETQYF. CDR3 bases: TGCGCCAGCAGCTTGGGTTTGGTCCAAGACCAAGAGACCCAGTACTTC. The complete variable domain, with remaining parts taken from reference TRBV5-1 and TRBJ2-5, reads KAGVTQTPRYLIKTRGQQVTLSCSPISGHRSVSWYQQTPGQGLQFLFEYFSETQRNKGNFPGRFSGRQFSNSRSEMNVSTLELGDSALYLCASSLGLVQDQETQYFGPGTRLLVL.

This sequence joins TRBV5-4 and TRBJ2-7; D may be TRBD1 (6 bases). Germline loops: CDR1 SGHNT, CDR2 YYREEE (reference sequence). Between the trimmed V and J ends, which lost 3 bases and 1 base, there was a span of 11 bases. CDR3 length: 14 amino acids. CDR3 nucleotides: TGTGCCAGCAGCTCGACAGGATTTTCCTACGAGCAGTACTTC. Amino acids: CASSSTGFSYEQYF.

The CDR3 is CVEGRGTEAFF. CDR3 DNA sequence: TGTGTCGAGGGGAGGGGCACTGAAGCTTTCTTT. J is TRBJ1-1 and V is TRBV30; possibly TRBD1 for D (5 bases). In germline, CDR1 is GTSNPN, CDR2 SVGIG (reference sequence). There are 11 residues in the CDR3. Full variable domain (rest looked up from reference TRBV30 and TRBJ1-1): SQTIHQWPATLVQPVGSPLSLECTVEGTSNPNLYWYRQAAGRGLQLLFYSVGIGQISSEVPQNLSASRPQDRQFILSSKKLLLSDSGFYLCVEGRGTEAFFGQGTRLTVV.

The chain is built from TRBV10-3 and TRBJ2-5; no clear D. V shed 5 bases and J shed 2 bases, with 9 bases lying between them. The CDR3 has 13 residues. Germline V gene data show CDR1 as ENHRY and CDR2 as SYGVKD. The CDR3 sequence is CAISIQMQETQYF. The CDR3 nucleotides are TGTGCCATCAGTATACAGATGCAAGAGACCCAGTACTTC.

This chain joins TRBV27 and TRBJ1-1; 11 bases line up with TRBD1. The CDR3 spans 16 residues. Germline CDR1 and CDR2: MNHEY and SMNVEV (reference sequence). Trimming cost V 4 bases and J 4 bases; bases outside gene matches: 8. CDR3 DNA: TGTGCCAGCAGTTCAGGACAGGGGGCTATTGGCACTGAAGCTTTCTTT. This encodes CASSSGQGAIGTEAFF.

J is TRBJ1-6 and V is TRBV4-2, with D perhaps TRBD1 (5 bases). V lost 4 bases, J lost 5 bases, and 12 bases lay in between. Germline CDR1 LGHNA, CDR2 YNFKEQ. The CDR3 loop spans 15 amino acids. The CDR3 nucleotides are TGTGCCAGCAGCCCTCGTGAGGGGAATAATTCACCCCTCCACTTT. Its translation is CASSPREGNNSPLHF.

This chain links TRBV5-4 with TRBJ2-1, with TRBD2 identical over 7 bases. Unmatched junction bases numbered 11, after V lost 4 bases and J lost 4 bases. The CDR3 sequence is 16 residues long. The V gene's germline CDR1 is SGHNT and CDR2 YYREEE (reference sequence). The CDR3 is CASSRGSSGGYNEQFF. CDR3 in DNA: TGTGCCAGCAGCCGGGGCTCTAGCGGAGGGTACAATGAGCAGTTCTTC.

The CDR3 bases are TGTGCCAGCCAACCGAGTGGGGAGCGCCAAGAGACCCAGTACTTC. This translates into CASQPSGERQETQYF. The rearrangement joins TRBV28 to TRBJ2-5, with D tentatively TRBD2 (5 bases). The V end lost 8 bases, the J end lost 1 base, and 17 bases lay between the germline ends. The CDR3 contains 15 residues. CDR1 is MDHEN and CDR2 is SYDVKM in the germline V gene. The full variable domain, its missing parts supplied by reference TRBV28 and TRBJ2-5, is DVKVTQSSRYLVKRTGEKVFLECVQDMDHENMFWYRQDPGLGLRLIYFSYDVKMKEKGDIPEGYSVSREKKERFSLILESASTNQTSMYLCASQPSGERQETQYFGPGTRLLVL.

The chain employs TRBV6-5 and TRBJ2-5, with D maybe TRBD1 (6 bases). CDR1 and CDR2 from the germline V gene are MNHEY and SVGAGI. The length of the CDR3 is 13 residues. V shed 6 bases and J shed 0 bases, with 8 bases lying between them. The CDR3 sequence: CASRRTDQETQYF. The CDR3 DNA follows: TGTGCCAGCAGAAGGACAGACCAAGAGACCCAGTACTTC.

There are a few counts of this clone. This rearrangement joins TRBV7-9 to TRBJ1-2, with D hard to call. Germline values: CDR1 SEHNR, CDR2 FQNEAQ (reference sequence). The CDR3 sequence is 13 residues long. Trimming cost V 3 bases and J 2 bases, with 7 bases left between them. The CDR3 loop is CASSLVGNYGYTF. CDR3 nucleotide sequence: TGTGCCAGCAGCTTGGTTGGGAACTATGGCTACACCTTC.

This chain links TRBV5-1 with TRBJ2-7; D uncertain. Germline values: CDR1 SGHRS, CDR2 YFSETQ. This CDR3 has 12 residues. V dropped 2 bases and J dropped 2 bases, with 5 bases sitting between them. The CDR3 reads CASSFVPYEQYF. CDR3 nucleotide sequence: TGCGCCAGCAGCTTCGTTCCCTACGAGCAGTACTTC.

The chain is built from TRBV7-3 and TRBJ1-1; tentatively, D is TRBD1 (5 bases). Germline V gene lookup returns CDR1 SGHTA and CDR2 FQGTGA. Trimming removed 5 bases at V and 3 bases at J, with 10 bases between. CDR3 length equals 13 residues. The CDR3 nucleotides read TGTGCCAGCAGCCCGGGGACGGACACTGAAGCTTTCTTT. Protein product: CASSPGTDTEAFF. The complete variable domain, with remaining parts taken from reference TRBV7-3 and TRBJ1-1, reads GAGVSQTPSNKVTEKGKYVELRCDPISGHTALYWYRQSLGQGPEFLIYFQGTGAADDSGLPNDRFFAVRPEGSVSTLKIQRTERGDSAVYLCASSPGTDTEAFFGQGTRLTVV.

The chain couples TRBV4-2 to TRBJ1-1, with D unresolved. The CDR3 runs to 13 residues. Germline lookup yields CDR1 LGHNA and CDR2 YNFKEQ. V dropped 2 bases and J dropped 5 bases, with 9 bases sitting between them. The CDR3 region is CASSQPDQTEAFF. As DNA, the CDR3 is TGTGCCAGCAGCCAACCGGACCAAACTGAAGCTTTCTTT.

V gene TRBV5-6 combines with J gene TRBJ2-7; a possible D gene is TRBD2 (5 bases). V lost 6 bases to trimming and J lost 2 bases, with 21 bases between them. The CDR3 extends over 16 amino acids. The V gene's germline CDR1 is SGHDT and CDR2 YYEEEE. CDR3 region: CASMEMGERRTYEQYF. The CDR3 bases are TGTGCCAGCATGGAGATGGGTGAGCGGAGAACCTACGAGCAGTACTTC.

The CDR3 sequence is CAALLQGDGYTF. In DNA, the CDR3 is TGTGCCGCCCTCCTACAGGGGGATGGCTACACCTTC. The gene calls are TRBV28 and TRBJ1-2, with 8 positions matching TRBD1. The germline V gene encodes CDR1 MDHEN and CDR2 SYDVKM. J lost 6 bases, V lost 11 bases, and 8 bases had no gene match. The CDR3 has 12 residues.

The chain uses TRBV9 and TRBJ2-2; 15 nucleotides agree with TRBD2. This CDR3 contains 18 residues. The V gene end was trimmed by 4 bases and the J gene end by 5 bases; junction bases not matched to a gene: 9. The germline CDR1 and CDR2 sequences are SGDLS and YYNGEE. DNA for the CDR3: TGTGCCAGCAGCCCCCGGACTAGCGGGGGGGCTGGTACCGGGGAGCTGTTTTTT. This encodes CASSPRTSGGAGTGELFF.

The V call is TRBV15, the J call TRBJ2-7, with 7 bases fitting TRBD1. Trimming cost V 0 bases and J 9 bases; bases outside gene matches: 8. CDR3 length: 14 residues. From germline, CDR1 is LNHNV and CDR2 YYDKDF (reference sequence). The CDR3 DNA reads as TGTGCCACCAGCAGAGACGGGACAGTACAGATGCAGTACTTC. Amino acids: CATSRDGTVQMQYF.

The chain links TRBV4-1 to TRBJ2-7; D call uncertain. The CDR3 is made up of 15 amino acids. V was pared by 0 bases and J by 0 bases, with 9 bases between. Germline values: CDR1 MGHRA, CDR2 YSYEKL. CDR3 bases: TGCGCCAGCAGCCAAGATTCAGCAACCTCCTACGAGCAGTACTTC. Translated: CASSQDSATSYEQYF.

Written as DNA, the CDR3 is TGTGCCAGCAGAAGGGGGGGTTCCTACGAGCAGTACTTC. Translating gives CASRRGGSYEQYF. The chain is built from TRBV28 and TRBJ2-7; possible D gene TRBD2, 7 bases. CDR1 is MDHEN, CDR2 SYDVKM, per germline. V was cut by 6 bases and J by 1 base, with 10 bases left in between. CDR3 length equals 13 residues.

The V call is TRBV30, the J call TRBJ2-4; D is uncertain. The germline CDR1 and CDR2 sequences are GTSNPN and SVGIG (reference sequence). V shed 2 bases and J shed 0 bases, with 14 bases lying between them. The CDR3 runs to 16 residues. The CDR3 nucleotides are TGTGCCTGGAGTCGTTTGTCATTACTAGCCAAAAACATTCAGTACTTC. Protein: CAWSRLSLLAKNIQYF. The whole variable domain, remainder taken from reference TRBV30 and TRBJ2-4, is SQTIHQWPATLVQPVGSPLSLECTVEGTSNPNLYWYRQAAGRGLQLLFYSVGIGQISSEVPQNLSASRPQDRQFILSSKKLLLSDSGFYLCAWSRLSLLAKNIQYFGAGTRLSVL.

J is TRBJ1-1 and V is TRBV7-8, with TRBD1 matching over 8 bases. CDR1 is SGHVS, CDR2 FQNEAQ, per germline. Unmatched junction bases numbered 7, after V lost 5 bases and J lost 5 bases. The CDR3 has 14 residues. Here the CDR3 DNA reads TGTGCCAGCAGCCCCGACAGGGGTAGGACTGAAGCTTTCTTT. This sequence encodes CASSPDRGRTEAFF.

Only a few counts were recorded for this clone. DNA of the CDR3: TGTGCCAGCAGCTCCTCGCGGTGGGTAGGTGAGACCCAGTACTTC. Protein product: CASSSSRWVGETQYF. The chain uses TRBV7-9 and TRBJ2-5; D remains unclear. Germline CDR1 SEHNR, CDR2 FQNEAQ (reference sequence). This CDR3 spans 15 amino acids. Deletions cut 4 bases from V and 5 bases from J, with 17 bases between. The whole variable domain, remainder taken from reference TRBV7-9 and TRBJ2-5, is DTGVSQNPRHKITKRGQNVTFRCDPISEHNRLYWYRQTLGQGPEFLTYFQNEAQLEKSRLLSDRFSAERPKGSFSTLEIQRTEQGDSAMYLCASSSSRWVGETQYFGPGTRLLVL.

This sequence joins TRBV30 and TRBJ2-7, with TRBD1 identical over 9 bases. Trimming cost V 2 bases and J 1 base; bases outside gene matches: 6. CDR3 length: 15 residues. Per the germline V gene, CDR1 is GTSNPN and CDR2 is SVGIG (reference sequence). The CDR3 spells CAWSRGQGVSYEQYF. For the CDR3, the DNA is TGTGCCTGGAGTAGGGGACAGGGAGTATCCTACGAGCAGTACTTC.

V usage is TRBV5-1 and J usage is TRBJ2-1; D call uncertain. The CDR3 contains 16 residues. The germline V and J ends were trimmed by 4 bases and 0 bases, with 14 bases remaining between them. Germline V gives CDR1 SGHRS, CDR2 YFSETQ. CDR3 DNA: TGCGCCAGCAGCCAGGATCGGGTAAGCTCCTACAATGAGCAGTTCTTC. Amino acids: CASSQDRVSSYNEQFF.

This clone was detected only a few times. The J gene is TRBJ2-1, the V gene TRBV2, with 7 bases matching TRBD2. The CDR3 covers 13 residues. After removal of 0 bases from V and 9 bases from J, the junction contained 2 bases not matched to a gene. CDR1 and CDR2 from the germline V gene are SNHLY and FYNNEI. CDR3 region: CASSEAGGGEQFF. DNA of the CDR3: TGTGCCAGCAGTGAAGCGGGCGGGGGTGAGCAGTTCTTC.

This clone was seen ten or more times. V and J are TRBV6-6 and TRBJ1-2; 9 bases are a match to TRBD1. Germline CDR1 is MNHNY and CDR2 is SVGAGI (reference sequence). V shed 7 bases, J shed 7 bases, and the junction held 7 bases outside the gene matches. This CDR3 region has 13 residues. CDR3 DNA: TGTGCCAGCAACCTGGGACAGGGAAGTGGCTACACCTTC. Its translation: CASNLGQGSGYTF.

This clone was detected many times. This chain joins TRBV7-9 and TRBJ2-2; D not resolved. CDR1 is SEHNR, CDR2 FQNEAQ, per germline (reference sequence). CDR3 length: 16 residues. Trimming left V 6 bases short and J 1 base short, with 15 bases between. Here the CDR3 reads CASRRATGMNTGELFF. In nucleotides, the CDR3 is TGTGCCAGCAGACGCGCGACGGGCATGAACACCGGGGAGCTGTTTTTT.

The gene calls are TRBV23-1 and TRBJ2-7; possible D gene TRBD1, 5 bases. Being an ORF, TRBV23-1 has a function that is uncertain. The V gene lost 3 bases and the J gene lost 2 bases, with 20 bases spanning the gap. This CDR3 spans 17 amino acids. The CDR3 is CASSQVCPGPVPYEQYF. The CDR3 DNA follows: TGCGCCAGCAGTCAGGTCTGTCCAGGGCCAGTGCCCTACGAGCAGTACTTC.

The CDR3 sequence: CASSSYRGTASNQPQHF. CDR3 coding DNA: TGTGCCAGTAGTAGTTACCGGGGGACAGCTAGCAATCAGCCCCAGCATTTT. The V gene is TRBV19, the J gene TRBJ1-5, with 7 bases fitting TRBD1. J was trimmed by 0 bases and V by 4 bases; bases with no gene match: 9. The CDR3 is 17 residues long. The germline gives CDR1 LNHDA, CDR2 SQIVND (reference sequence). The full variable domain, with the rest looked up from reference TRBV19 and TRBJ1-5, is DGGITQSPKYLFRKEGQNVTLSCEQNLNHDAMYWYRQDPGQGLRLIYYSQIVNDFQKGDIAEGYSVSREKKESFPLTVTSAQKNPTAFYLCASSSYRGTASNQPQHFGDGTRLSIL.

The chain employs TRBV7-3 and TRBJ2-7, with D maybe TRBD1 (5 bases). This CDR3 region has 13 residues. CDR1 is SGHTA and CDR2 is FQGTGA in the germline V gene. V lost 2 bases and J lost 6, with 11 bases in between. The CDR3 spells CASSLQGRAEQYF. CDR3 DNA: TGTGCCAGCAGCTTACAGGGCAGGGCCGAGCAGTACTTC.